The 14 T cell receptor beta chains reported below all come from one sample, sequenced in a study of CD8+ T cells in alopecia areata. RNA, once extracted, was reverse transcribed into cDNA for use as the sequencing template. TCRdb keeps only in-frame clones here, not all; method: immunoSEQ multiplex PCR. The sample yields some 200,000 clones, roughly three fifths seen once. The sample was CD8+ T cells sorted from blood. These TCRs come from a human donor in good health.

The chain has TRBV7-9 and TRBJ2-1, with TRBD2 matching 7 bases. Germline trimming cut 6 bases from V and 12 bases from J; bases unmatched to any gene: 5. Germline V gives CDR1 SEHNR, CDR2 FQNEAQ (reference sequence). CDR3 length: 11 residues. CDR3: CASSSREPQFF. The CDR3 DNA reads TGTGCCAGCAGTTCGCGGGAGCCGCAGTTCTTC.

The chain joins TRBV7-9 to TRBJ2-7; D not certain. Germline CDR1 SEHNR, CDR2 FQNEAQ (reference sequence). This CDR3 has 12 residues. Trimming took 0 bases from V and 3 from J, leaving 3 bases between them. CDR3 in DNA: TGTGCCAGCAGCTTAGCCTTCTACGAGCAGTACTTC. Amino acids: CASSLAFYEQYF.

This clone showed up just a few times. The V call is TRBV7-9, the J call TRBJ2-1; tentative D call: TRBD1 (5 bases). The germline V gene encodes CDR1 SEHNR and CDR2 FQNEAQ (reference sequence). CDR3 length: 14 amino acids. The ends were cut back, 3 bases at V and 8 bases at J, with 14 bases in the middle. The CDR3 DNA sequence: TGTGCCAGCAGCTTCCCAGGGCCAGGATATGAGCAGTTCTTC. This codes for CASSFPGPGYEQFF.

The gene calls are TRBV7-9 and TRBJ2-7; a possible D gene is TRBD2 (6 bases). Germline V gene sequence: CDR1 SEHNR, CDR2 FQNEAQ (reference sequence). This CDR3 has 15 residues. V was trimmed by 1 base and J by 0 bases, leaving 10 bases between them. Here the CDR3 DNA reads TGTGCCAGCAGCTTAGGTCTAGCGAGCTCCTACGAGCAGTACTTC. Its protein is CASSLGLASSYEQYF.

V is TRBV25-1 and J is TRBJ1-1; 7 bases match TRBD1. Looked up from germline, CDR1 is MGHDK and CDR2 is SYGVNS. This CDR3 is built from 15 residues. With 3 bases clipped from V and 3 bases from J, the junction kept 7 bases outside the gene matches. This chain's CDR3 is CASSDDRDPHTEAFF. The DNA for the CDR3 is TGTGCCAGCAGTGACGACAGGGACCCTCACACTGAAGCTTTCTTT.

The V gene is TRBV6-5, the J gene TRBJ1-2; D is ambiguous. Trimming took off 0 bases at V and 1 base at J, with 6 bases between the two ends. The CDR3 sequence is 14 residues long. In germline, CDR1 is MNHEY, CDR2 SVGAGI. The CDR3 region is CASSYSSVNYGYTF. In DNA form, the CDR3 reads TGTGCCAGCAGTTACTCGAGTGTTAACTATGGCTACACCTTC.

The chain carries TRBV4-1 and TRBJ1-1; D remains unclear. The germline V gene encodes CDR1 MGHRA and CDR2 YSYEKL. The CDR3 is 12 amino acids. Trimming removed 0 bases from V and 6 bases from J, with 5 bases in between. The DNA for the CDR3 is TGCGCCAGCAGCCAAGACGGCGCTGAAGCTTTCTTT. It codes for CASSQDGAEAFF.

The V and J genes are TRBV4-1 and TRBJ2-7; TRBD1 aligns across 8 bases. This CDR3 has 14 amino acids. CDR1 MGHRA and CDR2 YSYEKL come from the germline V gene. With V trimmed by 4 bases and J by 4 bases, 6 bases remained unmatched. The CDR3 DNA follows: TGCGCCAGCAGCCGTGGGACAGGTGGTTACGAGCAGTACTTC. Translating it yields CASSRGTGGYEQYF.

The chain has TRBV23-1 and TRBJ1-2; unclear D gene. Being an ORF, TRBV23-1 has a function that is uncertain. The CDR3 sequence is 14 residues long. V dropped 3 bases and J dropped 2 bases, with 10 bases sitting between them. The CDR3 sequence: CASSHKELNYGYTF. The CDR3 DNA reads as TGCGCCAGCAGTCATAAGGAGTTAAACTATGGCTACACCTTC.

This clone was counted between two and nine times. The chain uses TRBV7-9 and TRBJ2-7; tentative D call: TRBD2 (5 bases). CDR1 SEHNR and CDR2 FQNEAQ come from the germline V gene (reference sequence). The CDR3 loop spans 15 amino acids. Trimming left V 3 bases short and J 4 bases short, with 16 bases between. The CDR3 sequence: CASSLGDRGEYEQYF. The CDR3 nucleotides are TGTGCCAGCAGCTTGGGCGATCGTGGGGAGTACGAGCAGTACTTC.

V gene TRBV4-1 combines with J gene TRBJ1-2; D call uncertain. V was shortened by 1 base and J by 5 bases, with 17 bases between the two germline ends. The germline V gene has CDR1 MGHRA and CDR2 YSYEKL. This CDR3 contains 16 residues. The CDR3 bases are TGCGCCAGCAGCCAAGTGTGGCCGGGTGAGATTTATGGCTACACCTTC. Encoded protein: CASSQVWPGEIYGYTF.

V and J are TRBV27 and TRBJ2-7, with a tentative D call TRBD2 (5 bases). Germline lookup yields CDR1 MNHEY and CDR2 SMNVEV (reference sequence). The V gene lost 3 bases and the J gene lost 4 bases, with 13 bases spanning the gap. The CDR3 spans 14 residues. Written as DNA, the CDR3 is TGTGCCAGCAGTTTCGAGGCGGGTCGATACGAGCAGTACTTC. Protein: CASSFEAGRYEQYF.

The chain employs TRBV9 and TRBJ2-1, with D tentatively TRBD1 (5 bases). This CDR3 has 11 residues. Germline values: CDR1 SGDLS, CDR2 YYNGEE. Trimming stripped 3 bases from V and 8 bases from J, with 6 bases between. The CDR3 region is CASSAGHEQFF. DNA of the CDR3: TGTGCCAGCAGCGCAGGGCATGAGCAGTTCTTC.

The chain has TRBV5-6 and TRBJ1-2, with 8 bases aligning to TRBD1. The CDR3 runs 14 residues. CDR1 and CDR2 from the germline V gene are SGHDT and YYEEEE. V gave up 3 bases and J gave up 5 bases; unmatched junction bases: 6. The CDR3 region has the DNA TGTGCCAGCAGCTACGGGACAGGAGCTTATGGCTACACCTTC. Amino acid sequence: CASSYGTGAYGYTF.